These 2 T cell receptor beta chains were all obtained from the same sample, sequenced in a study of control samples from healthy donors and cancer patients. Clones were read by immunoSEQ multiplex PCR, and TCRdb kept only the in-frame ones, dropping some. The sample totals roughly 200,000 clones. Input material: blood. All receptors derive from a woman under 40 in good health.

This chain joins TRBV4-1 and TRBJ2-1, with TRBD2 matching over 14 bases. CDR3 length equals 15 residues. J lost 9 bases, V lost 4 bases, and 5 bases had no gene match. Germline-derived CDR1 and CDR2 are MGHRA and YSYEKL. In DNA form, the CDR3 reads TGCGCCAGCAGCCCGACTAGCGGGGGGGCTGGTGAGCAGTTCTTC. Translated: CASSPTSGGAGEQFF.

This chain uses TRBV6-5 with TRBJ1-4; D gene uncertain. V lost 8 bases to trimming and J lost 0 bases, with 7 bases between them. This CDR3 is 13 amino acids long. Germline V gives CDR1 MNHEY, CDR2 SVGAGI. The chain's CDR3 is CASGRSTNEKLFF. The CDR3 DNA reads TGTGCCAGCGGACGTTCAACTAATGAAAAACTGTTTTTT.